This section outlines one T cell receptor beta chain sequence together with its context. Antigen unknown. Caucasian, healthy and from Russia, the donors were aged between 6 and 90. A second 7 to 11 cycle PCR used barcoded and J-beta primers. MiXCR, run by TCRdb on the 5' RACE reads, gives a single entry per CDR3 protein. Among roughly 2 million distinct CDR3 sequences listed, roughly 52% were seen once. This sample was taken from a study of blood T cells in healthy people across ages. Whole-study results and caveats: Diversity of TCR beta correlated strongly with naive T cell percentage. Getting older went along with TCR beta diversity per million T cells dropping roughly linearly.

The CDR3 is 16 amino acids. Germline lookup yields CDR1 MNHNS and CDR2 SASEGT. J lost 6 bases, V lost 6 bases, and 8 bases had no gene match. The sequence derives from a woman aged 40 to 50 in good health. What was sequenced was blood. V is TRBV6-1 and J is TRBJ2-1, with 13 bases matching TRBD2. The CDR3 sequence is CASSRTSGGSFNEQFF. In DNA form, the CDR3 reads TGTGCCAGCAGCCGGACTAGCGGGGGCAGCTTCAATGAGCAGTTCTTC.